This TCR beta chain was recorded in a study of cytomegalovirus exposure and HLA in healthy donors. Study summary: Genotyping of more than 300 donors showed that roughly 83% belonged to the Caucasian-associated ancestry cluster.

V trimming: 3 bases; J trimming: 5 bases; junction bases outside the gene matches: 6. Germline CDR1 is SGHNT and CDR2 is YENEEA. The CDR3 runs 14 residues. The PCR had 60 Vbeta and 13 Jbeta primers. Generated by immunoSEQ multiplex PCR, the TCRdb table keeps only in-frame clones and is missing some. Of over 150,000 clones detected, about four fifths appear once; the ten largest clones hold around 1.6%. The receptor was derived from a girl under 18 in good health and CMV-seropositive. The genes are TRBV11-3 and TRBJ2-7; TRBD1 matches at 8 bases. The specimen sequenced was PBMCs. In nucleotides, the CDR3 is TGTGCCAGCAGCTTCCTGGACAGGGATGACGAGCAGTACTTC. Translated, it gives CASSFLDRDDEQYF.